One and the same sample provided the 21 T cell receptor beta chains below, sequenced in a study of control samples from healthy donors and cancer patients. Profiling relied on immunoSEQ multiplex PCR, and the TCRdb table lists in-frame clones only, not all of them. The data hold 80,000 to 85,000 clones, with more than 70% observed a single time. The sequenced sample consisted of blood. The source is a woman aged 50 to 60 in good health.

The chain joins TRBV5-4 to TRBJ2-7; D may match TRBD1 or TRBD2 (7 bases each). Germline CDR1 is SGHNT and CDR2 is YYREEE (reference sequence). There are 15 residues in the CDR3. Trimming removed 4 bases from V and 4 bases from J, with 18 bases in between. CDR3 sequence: CASSQGRGLGYEQYF. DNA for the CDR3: TGTGCCAGCAGCCAAGGGAGGGGGCTAGGGTACGAGCAGTACTTC.

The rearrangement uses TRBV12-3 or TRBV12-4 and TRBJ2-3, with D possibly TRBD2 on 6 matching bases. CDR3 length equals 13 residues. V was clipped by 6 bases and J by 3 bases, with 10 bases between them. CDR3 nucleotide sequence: TGTGCCAGCAGGGGGGGATGGACAGATACGCAGTATTTT. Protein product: CASRGGWTDTQYF.

The DNA of the CDR3 is TGCGCCAGCAGCTTGAGTGCGGACACTGAAGCTTTCTTT. Translation: CASSLSADTEAFF. The rearrangement joins TRBV5-1 to TRBJ1-1; no firm D call. The CDR3 runs to 13 residues. The V and J ends lost 1 base and 3 bases respectively, with 7 bases between them. The V gene's germline CDR1 is SGHRS and CDR2 YFSETQ. The variable domain in full, completed from reference TRBV5-1 and TRBJ1-1, reads KAGVTQTPRYLIKTRGQQVTLSCSPISGHRSVSWYQQTPGQGLQFLFEYFSETQRNKGNFPGRFSGRQFSNSRSEMNVSTLELGDSALYLCASSLSADTEAFFGQGTRLTVV.

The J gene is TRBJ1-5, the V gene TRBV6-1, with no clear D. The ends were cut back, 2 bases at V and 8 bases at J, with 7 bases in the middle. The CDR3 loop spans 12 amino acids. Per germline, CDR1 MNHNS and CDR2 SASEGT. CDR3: CASSERLKPQHF. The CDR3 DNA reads TGTGCCAGCAGTGAACGGCTGAAGCCCCAGCATTTT.

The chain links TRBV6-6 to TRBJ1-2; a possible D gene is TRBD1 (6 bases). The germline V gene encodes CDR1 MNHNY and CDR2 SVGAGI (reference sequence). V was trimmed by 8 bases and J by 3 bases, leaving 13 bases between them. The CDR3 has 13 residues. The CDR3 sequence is CASRRGEDYGYTF. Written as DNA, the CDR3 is TGTGCCAGCCGGAGGGGGGAGGACTATGGCTACACCTTC.

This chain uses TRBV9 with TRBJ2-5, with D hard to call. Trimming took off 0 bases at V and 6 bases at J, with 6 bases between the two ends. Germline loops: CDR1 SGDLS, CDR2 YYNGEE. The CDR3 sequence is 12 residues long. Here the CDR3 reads CASSVDYQTQYF. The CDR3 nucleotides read TGTGCCAGCAGCGTAGATTATCAGACCCAGTACTTC.

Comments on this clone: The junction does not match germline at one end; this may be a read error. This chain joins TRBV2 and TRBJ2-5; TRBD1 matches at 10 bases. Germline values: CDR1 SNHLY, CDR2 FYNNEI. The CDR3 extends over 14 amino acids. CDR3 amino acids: CASSEDRGLKTQYF. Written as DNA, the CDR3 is TGTGCCAGCAGCGAAGACAGGGGGCTAAAGACCCAGTACTTC.

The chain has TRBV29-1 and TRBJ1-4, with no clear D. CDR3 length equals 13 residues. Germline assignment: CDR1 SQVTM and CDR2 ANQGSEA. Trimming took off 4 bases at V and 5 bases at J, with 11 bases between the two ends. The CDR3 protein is CSVGINLNEKLFF. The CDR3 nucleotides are TGCAGCGTTGGAATCAATCTCAATGAAAAACTGTTTTTT.

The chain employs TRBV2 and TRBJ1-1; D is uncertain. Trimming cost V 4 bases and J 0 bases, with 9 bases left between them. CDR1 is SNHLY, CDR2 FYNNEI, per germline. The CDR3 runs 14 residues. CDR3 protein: CASSGINLNTEAFF. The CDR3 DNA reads TGTGCCAGCAGTGGTATAAATCTGAACACTGAAGCTTTCTTT.

As DNA, the CDR3 is TGTGCCACCAGCAGAGAGGGACTAGCGGGGAGAGATACGCAGTATTTT. Protein sequence: CATSREGLAGRDTQYF. V usage is TRBV15 and J usage is TRBJ2-3, with TRBD2 matching over 13 bases. Per the germline V gene, CDR1 is LNHNV and CDR2 is YYDKDF (reference sequence). The CDR3 contains 16 residues. V shed 0 bases and J 5 bases; nucleotides not matched to a gene: 2. The full variable domain, its missing parts supplied by reference TRBV15 and TRBJ2-3, is DAMVIQNPRYQVTQFGKPVTLSCSQTLNHNVMYWYQQKSSQAPKLLFHYYDKDFNNEADTPDNFQSRRPNTSFCFLDIRSPGLGDTAMYLCATSREGLAGRDTQYFGPGTRLTVL.

CDR3 protein: CASSPARGSGANVLTF. CDR3 coding DNA: TGTGCCAGCAGCCCGGCGCGGGGCTCTGGGGCCAACGTCCTGACTTTC. The gene calls are TRBV6-4 and TRBJ2-6; maybe TRBD2 (6 bases). V was cut by 6 bases and J by 0 bases, with 12 bases left in between. Germline V gene sequence: CDR1 MRHNA, CDR2 SNTAGT. This CDR3 has 16 residues.

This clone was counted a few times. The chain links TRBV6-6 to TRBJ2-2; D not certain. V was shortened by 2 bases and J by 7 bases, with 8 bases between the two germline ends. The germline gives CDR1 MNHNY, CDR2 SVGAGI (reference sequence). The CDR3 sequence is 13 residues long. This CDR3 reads CASSYTRDGELFF. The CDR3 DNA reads TGTGCCAGCAGTTACACAAGGGACGGGGAGCTGTTTTTT.

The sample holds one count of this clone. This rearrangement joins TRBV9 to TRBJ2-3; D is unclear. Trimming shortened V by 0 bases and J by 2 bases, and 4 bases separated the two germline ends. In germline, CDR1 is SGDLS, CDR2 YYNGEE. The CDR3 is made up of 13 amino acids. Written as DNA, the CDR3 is TGTGCCAGCAGCGTAGGAGACACAGATACGCAGTATTTT. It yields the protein CASSVGDTDTQYF.

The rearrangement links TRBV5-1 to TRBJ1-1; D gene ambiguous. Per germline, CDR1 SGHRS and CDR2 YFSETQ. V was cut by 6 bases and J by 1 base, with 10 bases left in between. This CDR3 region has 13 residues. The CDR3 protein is CASNLEGNTEAFF. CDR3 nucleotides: TGCGCCAGCAACCTAGAGGGGAACACTGAAGCTTTCTTT.

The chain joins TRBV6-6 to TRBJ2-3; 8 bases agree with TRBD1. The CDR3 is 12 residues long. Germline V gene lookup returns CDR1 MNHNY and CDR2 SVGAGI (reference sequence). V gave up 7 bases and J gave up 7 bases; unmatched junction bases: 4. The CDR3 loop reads CASTSGGYTQYF. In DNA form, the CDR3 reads TGTGCCAGCACCTCAGGGGGCTATACGCAGTATTTT.

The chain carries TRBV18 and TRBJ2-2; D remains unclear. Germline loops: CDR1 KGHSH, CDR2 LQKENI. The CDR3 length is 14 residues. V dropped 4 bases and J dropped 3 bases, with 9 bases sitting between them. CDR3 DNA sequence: TGTGCCAGCTCACAACGGGCGTACACCGGGGAGCTGTTTTTT. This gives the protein CASSQRAYTGELFF.

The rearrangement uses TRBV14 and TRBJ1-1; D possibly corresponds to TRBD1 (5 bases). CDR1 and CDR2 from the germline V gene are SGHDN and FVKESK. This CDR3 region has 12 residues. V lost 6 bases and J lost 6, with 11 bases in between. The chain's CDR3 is CASSRGGSEAFF. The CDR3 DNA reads TGTGCCAGCAGTCGCGGGGGTTCTGAAGCTTTCTTT.

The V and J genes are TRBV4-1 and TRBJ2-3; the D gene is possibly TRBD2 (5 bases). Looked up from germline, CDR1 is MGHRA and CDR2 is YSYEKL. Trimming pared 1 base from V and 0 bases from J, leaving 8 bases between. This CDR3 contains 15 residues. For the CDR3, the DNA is TGCGCCAGCAGCCAAGGAGGGCGAAGCACAGATACGCAGTATTTT. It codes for CASSQGGRSTDTQYF.

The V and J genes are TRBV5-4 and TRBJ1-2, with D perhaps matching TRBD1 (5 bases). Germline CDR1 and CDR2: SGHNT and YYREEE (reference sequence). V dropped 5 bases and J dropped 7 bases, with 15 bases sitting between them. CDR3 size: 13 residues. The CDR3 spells CASSSRVDGGYTF. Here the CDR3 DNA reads TGTGCCAGCAGTTCCAGGGTCGACGGTGGCTACACCTTC.

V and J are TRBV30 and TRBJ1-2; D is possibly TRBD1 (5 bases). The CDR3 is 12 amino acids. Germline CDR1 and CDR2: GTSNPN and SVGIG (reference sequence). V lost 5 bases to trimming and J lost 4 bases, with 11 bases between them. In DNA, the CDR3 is TGTGCCTGGTCCCCTGGGGGCTATGGCTACACCTTC. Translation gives CAWSPGGYGYTF.

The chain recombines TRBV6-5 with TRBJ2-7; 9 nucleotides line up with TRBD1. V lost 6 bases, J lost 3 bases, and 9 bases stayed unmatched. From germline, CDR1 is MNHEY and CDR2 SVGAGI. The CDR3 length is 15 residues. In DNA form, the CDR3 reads TGTGCCAGCAGAGCTCTTCTGGGACAGGGCTACGAGCAGTACTTC. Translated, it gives CASRALLGQGYEQYF.